Listed below are T cell receptor beta chains from one sample, sequenced in a study of T-cell memory formation after mild COVID-19. One entry per CDR3 protein results from TCRdb running MiXCR on the 5' RACE reads. The data hold just under 550,000 distinct CDR3 sequences, with over 20% observed a single time. The material sequenced was PBMCs or a T cell subset sorted from them (not recorded which). All receptors derive from an adult woman who had mild COVID-19 (a few samples of this study predate the infection). Cell type and time point are not known. Each CDR3 is given without its conserved first and last residue.

TRBV20-1 | SARGTSASYEQY
TRBV5-4 | ASSSTDLIYNEQF
TRBV19 | ASSTDGLPWTSYNEQF
TRBV30 | AWSLRVPNYGYT
TRBV12-3/TRBV12-4 | ASRHNPGTSGGETQY
TRBV20-1 | SALPGGNNEQF
TRBV3-1 | ASSQDPGSGEGRTGELF
TRBV7-6 | ASSPTRRGAGAYEQY
TRBV20-1 | SAIRRRNEQF
TRBV20-1 | SATLATGQETQY
TRBV25-1 | ASSESDSSSREQY
TRBV5-1 | ASTTRGWETQY
TRBV7-9 | ASRPLASNEQY
TRBV10-3 | AIRMNTEAF
TRBV18 | ASSPSGGGSSPLH
TRBV28 | ASIADRRGGYT
TRBV6-7 | ASSTERIGREQF
TRBV12-3/TRBV12-4 | ASSPGTGTNEKLF
TRBV27 | ASLGRGTYPEKLF
TRBV29-1 | SVDRGLGYGYT
TRBV24-1 | ATSEGFEQF
TRBV9 | ASSVLPTGTDTQY
TRBV28 | ASSPRLNIQY
TRBV4-3 | ASSRGTAGVYEQF
TRBV4-2 | ASSQDTTGARMDTEAF
TRBV2 | ASTETVVGEQF
TRBV29-1 | SVVRTDRGEQF
TRBV7-6 | ASSSEPLRQGANEKLF
TRBV20-1 | SARPYGGNTEAF
TRBV4-3 | ASSPEFGGANEQF
TRBV4-1 | ASSQVFTVEYQPQH
TRBV9 | ASSVAGGIQAF
TRBV20-1 | SARESRAGEFTDTQY
TRBV7-2 | ASSPGGGPLADTQY
TRBV11-3 | ASSLDLMDSGYTEAF
TRBV7-9 | ASSQKNTRDRIRYGYT
TRBV7-2 | ASRTKTGLVFNEQF
TRBV4-1 | ASSQENGGATYEQF
TRBV5-1 | ASSLEQGPYEQY
TRBV7-3 | ASSLGTQRRGETQY
TRBV4-3 | ASSQDRGRGDTQY
TRBV4-2 | ASSQTAYEQY
TRBV7-6 | ASSLNRGDEQY
TRBV5-1 | ASSWDSEYEQY
TRBV7-9 | ASTRDRGGGYT
TRBV6-5 | ASREDRGPYNEQF
TRBV24-1 | ATKDPAETQY